This TCR beta chain was observed in a study of shared clonotypes between healthy human individuals. The V segment lost 1 base and the J segment 8 bases; nucleotides outside the gene matches: 20. The CDR3 loop spans 18 amino acids. Germline CDR1 is SGHNT and CDR2 is YYREEE (reference sequence). TCRdb's copy holds only in-frame clones and misses some; the assay was immunoSEQ multiplex PCR. The sample has hundreds of thousands of clones; around 67% are singletons. The rearrangement links TRBV5-4 to TRBJ1-2, with TRBD1 matching over 7 bases. Material: memory CD4+ T cells sorted from blood. Subset noted: CD45RA-negative fraction. This clonotype was obtained from a woman aged 25 to 39 in good health. CDR3 coding DNA: TGTGCCAGCAGCTTGTTTTATGGGACAGTACGGGATATTGGGGGCTACACCTTC. Translating it yields CASSLFYGTVRDIGGYTF.